This passage covers 23 T cell receptor beta chains from one sample sequenced in a study of blood T cells in healthy people across ages. The use of a sample-barcoded 5' primer and a J-beta primer mix characterized a second PCR of about 7 to 12 cycles. Using its own MiXCR run on the 5' RACE reads, TCRdb lists one record per CDR3 protein. The profile shows around 870,000 distinct CDR3 sequences, roughly 26% of them singletons. Sequencing was done on a sample of blood. All receptors come from a woman aged 80 or over in good health.

The V call is TRBV28, the J call TRBJ2-7; 9 bases agree with TRBD1. CDR1 and CDR2 (germline): MDHEN, SYDVKM. Germline trimming cut 5 bases from V and 0 bases from J; bases unmatched to any gene: 11. The CDR3 totals 17 residues. DNA of the CDR3: TGTGCCAGCAGTCCATCCCATGGACAGGGGAGCTCCTACGAGCAGTACTTC. Its translation: CASSPSHGQGSSYEQYF.

CDR3 nucleotide sequence: TGTGCCAGCAGCCCCGACAACCAAGAATGGGAGACCCAGTACTTC. Amino acid sequence: CASSPDNQEWETQYF. The chain joins TRBV6-5 to TRBJ2-5; no clear D gene. This CDR3 region has 15 residues. Looked up from germline, CDR1 is MNHEY and CDR2 is SVGAGI. V lost 6 bases to trimming and J lost 5 bases, with 19 bases between them.

The gene calls are TRBV5-5 and TRBJ1-1; 7 bases line up with TRBD1. Trimming at V came to 5 bases and at J to 5 bases, leaving 9 bases not matched to a gene. The CDR3 totals 14 residues. From germline, CDR1 is SGHKS and CDR2 YYEKEE (reference sequence). The CDR3 here is CASRMGQGGTEAFF. The CDR3 DNA is TGTGCCAGCAGGATGGGGCAGGGGGGGACTGAAGCTTTCTTT.

In regard to this clonotype: It may be a read error: a sequence one base away is much more abundant. This chain connects TRBV6-5 to TRBJ2-4, with D perhaps matching TRBD1 (7 bases). CDR1 is MNHEY and CDR2 is SVGAGI in the germline V gene. This CDR3 is built from 15 residues. CDR3 sequence reads: CASSPGGGGKTIQYF. The CDR3 DNA is TGTGCCAGCAGTCCGGGCGGAGGGGGCAAAACCATTCAGTACTTC.

This clonotype was observed at least ten times. In nucleotides, the CDR3 is TGTGCCAGCTTGTACGGGACAGGGGTTTCTGGGGCCAACGTCCTGACTTTC. Protein product: CASLYGTGVSGANVLTF. This chain connects TRBV6-2 or TRBV6-3 to TRBJ2-6, with 10 bases lining up with TRBD1. CDR3 length: 17 amino acids. Germline CDR1 and CDR2: MNHEY and SVGEGT. After removal of 8 bases from V and 1 base from J, the junction contained 8 bases not matched to a gene.

This clonotype showed up many times. The chain has TRBV7-9 and TRBJ1-2; D gene unclear. There are 13 residues in the CDR3. V was cut by 4 bases and J by 6 bases, with 12 bases left in between. Germline CDR1 and CDR2: SEHNR and FQNEAQ (reference sequence). In nucleotides, the CDR3 is TGTGCCAGCAGCTCAAGAGGGAGTCATGGCTACACCTTC. Encoded protein: CASSSRGSHGYTF.

This chain connects TRBV5-1 to TRBJ2-5; weak D call: TRBD1 (6 bases). The CDR3 extends over 14 amino acids. V lost 5 bases, J lost 5 bases, and 16 bases lay in between. CDR1 is SGHRS, CDR2 YFSETQ, per germline. The CDR3 sequence is CASRSDRLIETQYF. DNA of the CDR3: TGCGCCAGCAGATCCGACAGGCTAATCGAGACCCAGTACTTC.

In its sample, this clonotype was seen a few times. The chain couples TRBV9 to TRBJ1-1; D uncertain. Trimming took off 0 bases at V and 1 base at J, with 13 bases between the two ends. This CDR3 region has 16 residues. In germline, CDR1 is SGDLS, CDR2 YYNGEE. CDR3 in amino acids: CASSVAGSHGNTEAFF. CDR3 sequence (DNA): TGTGCCAGCAGCGTAGCGGGTTCTCATGGGAACACTGAAGCTTTCTTT. The full variable domain, completed using reference TRBV9 and TRBJ1-1, is DSGVTQTPKHLITATGQRVTLRCSPRSGDLSVYWYQQSLDQGLQFLIQYYNGEERAKGNILERFSAQQFPDLHSELNLSSLELGDSALYFCASSVAGSHGNTEAFFGQGTRLTVV.

There are many counts of this clonotype. The rearrangement uses TRBV20-1 and TRBJ1-5; 10 nucleotides line up with TRBD1. Trimming removed 3 bases from V and 3 bases from J; junction bases left unmatched: 2. The CDR3 is made up of 14 amino acids. Germline V gives CDR1 DFQATT, CDR2 SNEGSKA (reference sequence). The CDR3 coding sequence is TGCAGTGCTAGGACAGGGGGCTACAATCAGCCCCAGCATTTT. This encodes CSARTGGYNQPQHF.

This clonotype has just a few counts. CDR3: CASSNYRSSNQPQHF. The DNA of the CDR3 is TGTGCCAGCAGCAACTACAGGAGCAGCAATCAGCCCCAGCATTTT. This chain connects TRBV21-1 to TRBJ1-5; the D segment call TRBD1 is taken from the table without a DNA check. TRBV21-1 is flagged as a pseudogene. CDR3 length equals 15 residues.

J is TRBJ1-2 and V is TRBV12-3 or TRBV12-4; tentatively, D is TRBD1 (6 bases). The CDR3 totals 14 residues. V lost 3 bases to trimming and J lost 8 bases, with 16 bases between them. CDR3 residues: CASSLDSSMNGYTF. The CDR3 DNA is TGTGCCAGCAGTTTGGACAGTTCTATGAACGGCTACACCTTC.

This clonotype was seen a handful of times. This chain uses TRBV11-2 with TRBJ1-6; no definite D call. CDR3 size: 12 residues. V shed 5 bases and J shed 10 bases, with 9 bases lying between them. CDR1 is SGHAT, CDR2 FQNNGV, per germline. The chain's CDR3 is CASSPRGSPLHF. The CDR3 nucleotides read TGTGCCAGCAGCCCTAGAGGGTCACCCCTCCACTTT.

A remark on this clonotype: This clone may be a read error of a much larger clone one base away. Lacking the conserved final phenylalanine or tryptophan, this CDR3 likely reflects a read error. This chain joins TRBV18 and TRBJ2-4; D may correspond to TRBD1 or TRBD2 (6 bases each). Germline-derived CDR1 and CDR2 are KGHSH and LQKENI. The CDR3 spans 15 residues. V lost 5 bases, J lost 6 bases, and 17 bases lay in between. The CDR3 coding sequence is TGTGCCAGCTCAAAAGAGGTACAGGGACTAAACATTCAGTACGTC. It translates to CASSKEVQGLNIQYV.

Comments on this clonotype: A single base separates this from a much larger clone, so it may be a read error. The gene calls are TRBV7-9 and TRBJ2-1, with 14 bases matching TRBD2. Germline assignment: CDR1 SEHNR and CDR2 FQNEAQ (reference sequence). This CDR3 comprises 15 residues. This CDR3 reads CTSSLGTSGGDEQFF. The CDR3 DNA follows: TGTACCAGCAGCTTAGGGACTAGCGGGGGTGATGAGCAGTTCTTC.

V is TRBV10-3 and J is TRBJ2-3, with D hard to call. Germline CDR1 reads ENHRY; CDR2 reads SYGVKD. V dropped 0 bases and J dropped 3 bases, with 10 bases sitting between them. This CDR3 is 15 amino acids long. The CDR3: CAISESVATTDTQYF. CDR3 coding DNA: TGTGCCATCAGTGAGTCGGTAGCCACGACAGATACGCAGTATTTT.

Comment on this clonotype: It may be a read error: a sequence one base away is much more abundant. The chain has TRBV18 and TRBJ2-7; the match to TRBD1 covers 7 bases. The germline V gene encodes CDR1 KGHSH and CDR2 LQKENI. J lost 13 bases, V lost 3 bases, and 18 bases had no gene match. The CDR3 sequence is 15 residues long. The CDR3 region has the DNA TGTGCCAGCTCACCCCTCCGACAGGGACGAGAGACCCATTACTTC. Protein product: CASSPLRQGRETHYF.

The chain combines TRBV7-2 with TRBJ1-2, with D unresolved. Germline V gene data show CDR1 as SGHTA and CDR2 as FQGNSA. The CDR3 runs to 15 residues. V gave up 1 base and J gave up 4 bases, with 13 bases separating them. The CDR3 DNA is TGTGCCAGCAGCTTAGTCGACCGGCCGGTCTATGGCTACACCTTC. It specifies CASSLVDRPVYGYTF.

This clonotype was found many times. The V and J genes are TRBV2 and TRBJ2-1; a weak D match, TRBD1 (6 bases). In germline, CDR1 is SNHLY, CDR2 FYNNEI. This CDR3 spans 16 amino acids. Trimming stripped 6 bases from V and 0 bases from J, with 15 bases between. The CDR3 reads CASSLHRASSYNEQFF. CDR3 sequence (DNA): TGTGCCAGCAGCCTGCACAGGGCCAGCTCCTACAATGAGCAGTTCTTC. Looking up the rest from reference TRBV2 and TRBJ2-1 gives the full variable domain: EPEVTQTPSHQVTQMGQEVILRCVPISNHLYFYWYRQILGQKVEFLVSFYNNEISEKSEIFDDQFSVERPDGSNFTLKIRSTKLEDSAMYFCASSLHRASSYNEQFFGPGTRLTVL.

This chain connects TRBV6-5 to TRBJ2-2; 10 nucleotides agree with TRBD2. V lost 0 bases, J lost 0 bases, and 7 bases stayed unmatched. The germline CDR1 and CDR2 sequences are MNHEY and SVGAGI. This CDR3 comprises 19 residues. For the CDR3, the DNA is TGTGCCAGCAGTTACTCGAAGCTAGCGGGGGCCGCGAACACCGGGGAGCTGTTTTTT. Translation: CASSYSKLAGAANTGELFF.

This clonotype was seen ten or more times. The chain links TRBV12-3 or TRBV12-4 to TRBJ2-5; 7 bases agree with TRBD1. V lost 4 bases, J lost 4 bases, and 12 bases stayed unmatched. This CDR3 region has 16 residues. The CDR3 here is CASSSTYRGPPETQYF. In nucleotides, the CDR3 is TGTGCCAGCAGTTCGACCTACAGGGGTCCCCCAGAGACCCAGTACTTC.

This clonotype was counted at least ten times. J is TRBJ2-3 and V is TRBV6-2 or TRBV6-3; a possible D gene is TRBD1 (5 bases). The germline V and J ends were trimmed by 0 bases and 3 bases, with 13 bases remaining between them. CDR1 and CDR2 from the germline V gene are MNHEY and SVGEGT. The CDR3 spans 16 residues. Here the CDR3 DNA reads TGTGCCAGCAGTTACTCGATTGCAGGGCTAACAGATACGCAGTATTTT. Translating gives CASSYSIAGLTDTQYF.

As concerns this clonotype: This could be a read error, since a much larger clone is one nucleotide away. V is TRBV25-1 and J is TRBJ1-2, with 8 bases aligning to TRBD1. Germline-derived CDR1 and CDR2 are MGHDK and SYGVNS. This CDR3 contains 15 residues. The CDR3 bases are TGTGCCGGCAGTGACCCTGGACAGGGTATCTATGGCTACACCTTC. Translating it yields CAGSDPGQGIYGYTF.

This clonotype occurred many times. V gene TRBV11-2 combines with J gene TRBJ1-1, with D possibly TRBD1 on 6 matching bases. V lost 1 base, J lost 1 base, and 13 bases lay in between. Germline CDR1 and CDR2: SGHAT and FQNNGV. There are 16 residues in the CDR3. Written as DNA, the CDR3 is TGTGCCAGCAGCTTAGGGTCCTTGGGACAGAACACTGAAGCTTTCTTT. It encodes CASSLGSLGQNTEAFF.